This record concerns one T cell receptor beta chain sequence. Antigen unknown. These data come from a study of shared clonotypes between healthy human individuals. On the study more broadly: Donors had three CD4 naive, three CD4 memory, two CD8 naive and one CD8 memory plate apiece. Findings of the study overall: The naive CD4 repertoires of several donors were compared, and roughly 5% of clonotypes were shared.

CDR3 length: 15 amino acids. CDR1 is SEHNR, CDR2 FQNEAQ, per germline (reference sequence). Trimming cost V 8 bases and J 10 bases; bases outside gene matches: 13. Naive CD8 cells comprised CD45RO-negative, CCR7-positively selected cells, excluding terminally differentiated effector memory CD45RA+ cells. Recent acute infections and vaccinations were absent in the healthy HIV-negative adult donors. The authors ran the assay at deep level. The assay was immunoSEQ multiplex PCR, and TCRdb's table has in-frame clones only and misses some. The sample holds some 2 million clones, roughly 95% seen once. This chain joins TRBV7-9 and TRBJ1-6, with 8 bases matching TRBD1. The sequenced sample was naive CD8+ T cells sorted from blood. The TCR was taken from a young man in good health. CDR3 sequence reads: CASRYDRGGESPLHF. The CDR3 DNA is TGTGCCAGCCGCTACGACAGGGGTGGGGAATCACCCCTCCACTTT.